This T cell receptor (beta chain) was observed in a study of blood T cell repertoires in COVID-19. CDR3 length: 12 residues. CDR1 is MDHEN and CDR2 is SYDVKM in the germline V gene. Trimming left V 4 bases short and J 2 bases short, with 6 bases between. This clone has more than one count but fewer than ten. The method was immunoSEQ multiplex PCR; TCRdb's version includes in-frame clones alone and lacks a portion of them. The sample has just over 250,000 clones, 80% to 90% seen once. The sequencing input was peripheral blood. This sequence originates from a woman between 65 and 79 years old with COVID-19, enrolled during active disease. The V gene is TRBV28, the J gene TRBJ2-7, with D unresolved. The CDR3 spells CASSSEPYEQYF. The CDR3 DNA reads as TGTGCCAGCAGTTCCGAGCCCTACGAGCAGTACTTC.